The entry below gives a single TCR beta chain sequence along with its context. As yet, its antigen is unknown. The data derive from a study of cytomegalovirus exposure and HLA in healthy donors. PCR primers comprised 60 Vbeta and 13 Jbeta primers. In the authors' workflow: In a later analysis, the count reached about 75 million unique TCR beta chains, with around 10 million shared. Only in-frame clones appear in the TCRdb table, and some are missing; sequencing was by immunoSEQ multiplex PCR. For V, J and clone size, that table is used; D and trimming come from the DNA. Its table records about 51,000 clones. Study findings and constraints: Within the data, a cluster of highly shared sequence variants was likely a sequencing artifact.

The ends lost 0 bases at V and 6 bases at J; junction bases unmatched: 8. The CDR3 length is 16 residues. CDR1 is MNHEY and CDR2 is SMNVEV in the germline V gene (reference sequence). This sequence joins TRBV27 and TRBJ2-3; 8 nucleotides line up with TRBD1. Sequenced: PBMCs. The source of this sequence is a middle-aged man in good health and CMV-seropositive. As DNA, the CDR3 is TGTGCCAGCAGTTTATCGACGCAGGGGGCAGGGGATACGCAGTATTTT. Translation: CASSLSTQGAGDTQYF.